This T cell receptor beta chain was sequenced in a study of T cell responses to AZD1222 COVID-19 vaccine. Turning to the study itself: Pooled together were second doses at about 4 or about 12 weeks.

This CDR3 has 13 amino acids. Germline CDR1 is GTSNPN and CDR2 is SVGIG (reference sequence). Trimming removed 4 bases at V and 4 bases at J, with 10 bases between. This clone showed up just a few times. Its antigen remains unknown. Here immunoSEQ multiplex PCR was the method, and the copy in TCRdb shows in-frame clones only, minus some. Of 120,000 or so clones in the sample, 87% were seen once. Regarding the study as a whole: Clonal diversity may have been underestimated in mostly white British donors. Repertoire collection took place solely once the T cell response had peaked.

This sequence originates from an adult in good health. The rearrangement joins TRBV30 to TRBJ1-4; TRBD1 might be the D (6 bases). Sample: peripheral blood, taken on day 0 of AZD1222 vaccination. CDR3 DNA: TGTGCCTGGATGCAGGGGTTTAATGAAAAACTGTTTTTT. Its protein is CAWMQGFNEKLFF.